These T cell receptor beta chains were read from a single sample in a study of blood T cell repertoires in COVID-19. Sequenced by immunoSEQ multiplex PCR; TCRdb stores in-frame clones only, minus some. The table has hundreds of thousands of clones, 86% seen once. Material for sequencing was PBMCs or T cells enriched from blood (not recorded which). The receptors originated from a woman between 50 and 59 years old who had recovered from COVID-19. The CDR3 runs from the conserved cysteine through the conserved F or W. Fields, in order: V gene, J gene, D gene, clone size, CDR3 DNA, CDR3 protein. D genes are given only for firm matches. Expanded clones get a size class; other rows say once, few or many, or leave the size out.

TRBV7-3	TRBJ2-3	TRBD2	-	TGTGCCAGCAGCTTAACCGGGACTAGCAGCACAGATACGCAGTATTTT	CASSLTGTSSTDTQYF
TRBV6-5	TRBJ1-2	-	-	TGTGCCAGCAGTACAGGGTGGCATGGCTACACCTTC	CASSTGWHGYTF
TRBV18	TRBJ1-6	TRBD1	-	TGTGCCAGCTCACGGGGACAGGGAATTTCACCCCTCCACTTT	CASSRGQGISPLHF
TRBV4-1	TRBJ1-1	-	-	TGCGCCAGCAGCCAAGATGCGGGAGTGCTGGAAGCTTTCTTT	CASSQDAGVLEAFF
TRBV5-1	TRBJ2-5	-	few	TGCGCCAGCAGCTTGGGGCCTCGGGAAGTTCAAGAGACCCAGTACTTC	CASSLGPREVQETQYF
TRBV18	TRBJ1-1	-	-	TGTGCCAGCTCATCGGAGGTAGACACTGAAGCTTTCTTT	CASSSEVDTEAFF
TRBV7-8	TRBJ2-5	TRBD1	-	TGTGCCACGAGCCAGAACAGGGGACGGTCAGAGACCCAGTACTTC	CATSQNRGRSETQYF
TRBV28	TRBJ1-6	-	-	TGTGCCAGCACCTGGGGGGGTTTTAATTCACCCCTCCACTTT	CASTWGGFNSPLHF
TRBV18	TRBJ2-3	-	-	TGTGCCAGCTCCTCCACATCTAGCACAGATACGCAGTATTTT	CASSSTSSTDTQYF
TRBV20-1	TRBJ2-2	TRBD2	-	TGCAGTGCTGGTGACCCCGGACTAGCGGGAGTGGGCGGGGAGCTGTTTTTT	CSAGDPGLAGVGGELFF
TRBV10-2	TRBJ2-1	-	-	TGCGCCAGCAGTGCGTACAATGAGCAGTTCTTC	CASSAYNEQFF
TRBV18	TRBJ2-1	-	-	TGTGCCAGCTCACCAAACAGCTTAGCCTACAATGAGCAGTTCTTC	CASSPNSLAYNEQFF
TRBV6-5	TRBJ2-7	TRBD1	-	TGTGCCAGCAGTTCTACAGGGGGCATTTACGAGCAGTACTTC	CASSSTGGIYEQYF
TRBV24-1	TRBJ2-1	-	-	TGTGCCACCAGTGATTTGCAAATCGGGGGAAATGAGCAGTTCTTC	CATSDLQIGGNEQFF
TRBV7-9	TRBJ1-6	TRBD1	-	TGTGCCAGCAGCACAGGGGGCGCGGATAATTCACCCCTCCACTTT	CASSTGGADNSPLHF
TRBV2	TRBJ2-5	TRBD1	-	TGTGCCAGCAGTGCGGACAGGGCCCAAGAGACCCAGTACTTC	CASSADRAQETQYF
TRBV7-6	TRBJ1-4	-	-	TGTGCCAGCAGCTCTACAGGGTATAATGAAAAACTGTTTTTT	CASSSTGYNEKLFF
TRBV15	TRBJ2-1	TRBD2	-	TGTGCCACCAGCCTACTAGCGCTAGGAGGCAATGAGCAGTTCTTC	CATSLLALGGNEQFF
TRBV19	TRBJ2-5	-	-	TGTGCCAGTAGTCATACAGGGTGGGGGGAGACCCAGTACTTC	CASSHTGWGETQYF
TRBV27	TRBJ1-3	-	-	TGTGCCAGCAGATCTCCACTCCGGGACAGAAACACCATATATTTT	CASRSPLRDRNTIYF
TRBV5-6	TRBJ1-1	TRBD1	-	TGTGCCAGCAGCCCACTGACAGGGTTGAACACTGAAGCTTTCTTT	CASSPLTGLNTEAFF
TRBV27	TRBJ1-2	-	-	TGTGCCAGCAGTTTCACTCTCGGCGGGCCTCATGGCTACACCTTC	CASSFTLGGPHGYTF
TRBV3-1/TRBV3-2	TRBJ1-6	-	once	TGTGCCAGCAGCCCGGGTTCGGTGCTTGCCAATTCACCCCTCCACTTT	CASSPGSVLANSPLHF
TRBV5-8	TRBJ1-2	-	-	TGTGCCAGCAGCTTGGACGAGGCCCCCGGGGGCTACACCTTC	CASSLDEAPGGYTF
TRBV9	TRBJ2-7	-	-	TGTGCCAGCAGCGTAGGTGGGACTCGGATTGGCGAGCAGTACTTC	CASSVGGTRIGEQYF
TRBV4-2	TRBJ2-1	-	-	TGTGCCAGCAGCCAAGATCGGACAGAGCAGTTCTTC	CASSQDRTEQFF
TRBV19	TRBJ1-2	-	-	TGTGCCAGTATGATAACCGGGTTCGGCTATGGCTACACCTTC	CASMITGFGYGYTF
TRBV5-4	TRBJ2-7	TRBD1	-	TGTGCCAGCAGCACGGGACAGTCCTACGAGCAGTACTTC	CASSTGQSYEQYF
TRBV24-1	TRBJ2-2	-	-	TGTGCCACCAGTGATTCTCGACAGAATTATAACACCGGGGAGCTGTTTTTT	CATSDSRQNYNTGELFF
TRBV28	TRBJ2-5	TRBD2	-	TGTGCCAGTCTAGCGGGAGTTTTAAGGAATGGGGAGACCCAGTACTTC	CASLAGVLRNGETQYF
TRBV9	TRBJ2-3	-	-	TGTGCCAGCAGCCCGGAGGCAGATACGCAGTATTTT	CASSPEADTQYF
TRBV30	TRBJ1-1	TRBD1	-	TGTGCCTGGAGAGGGGACAGGGGCGTCCAGAACACTGAAGCTTTCTTT	CAWRGDRGVQNTEAFF
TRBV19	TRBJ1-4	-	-	TGTGCCAGTAGATCCCCAACGGTGTCCGAAAAACTGTTTTTT	CASRSPTVSEKLFF
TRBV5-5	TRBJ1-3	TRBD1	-	TGTGCCAGCAGCTCCAGGGACAGCTCTGGAAACACCATATATTTT	CASSSRDSSGNTIYF
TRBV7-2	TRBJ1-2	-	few	TGTGCCAGCAGCTCAAACTCAGGGGCGACAACGGGTGGCTACACCTTC	CASSSNSGATTGGYTF
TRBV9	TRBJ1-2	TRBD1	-	TGTGCCAGCAGCGTTGGGACAGGGCGGTATGGCTACACCTTC	CASSVGTGRYGYTF
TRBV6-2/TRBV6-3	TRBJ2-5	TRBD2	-	TGTGCCAGCAGGCCTAGGGCGGGAGTTCGAGAGACCCAGTACTTC	CASRPRAGVRETQYF
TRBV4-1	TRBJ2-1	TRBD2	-	TGCGCCAGCAGCCATCCCGGGACTAGCGGGAGAAGGTCCTACAATGAGCAGTTCTTC	CASSHPGTSGRRSYNEQFF
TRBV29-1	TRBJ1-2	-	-	TGCAGCGTTGAAGAGGCCAGGAGCTACACCTTC	CSVEEARSYTF
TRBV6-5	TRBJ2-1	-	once	TGTGCCAGCAGACCTAGGCAGTCCCTCTACAATGAGCAGTTCTTC	CASRPRQSLYNEQFF
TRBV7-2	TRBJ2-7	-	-	TGTGCCAGCAAAGGCGGGTTCGCAGTACCCTACGAGCAGTACTTC	CASKGGFAVPYEQYF
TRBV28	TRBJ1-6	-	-	TGTGCCAGCAGGGGGGGTAGGGGTCAAACGCCCCTCCACTTT	CASRGGRGQTPLHF
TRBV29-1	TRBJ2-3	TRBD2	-	TGCAGCGTTGAAGATAAAGGGCATAGCGGGGTAGTTGCTATCACAGATACGCAGTATTTT	CSVEDKGHSGVVAITDTQYF